These 21 T cell receptor beta chains came from one sample sequenced in a study of graft-versus-host responses after intestinal transplantation (dated by TCRdb to the early 2020s). Library generation was performed with the immunoSEQ multiplex PCR assay. Here the immuneACCESS table is served through TCRdb, limited to in-frame sequences with V and J called. Missing clones are a known gap in these copies; in checked studies unresolved V genes cover under half, and the rest lacks a known reason. This sample lists about 21,000 clones; 55% to 70% were detected once. Of the sample, about 0.94% is held by the ten largest clones. Interpreted using the paper, the time point label stands for: cells obtained before transplantation from donor or recipient. The input for sequencing was alloreactive CD4+ T cells from a mixed lymphocyte reaction culture, taken before intestinal transplant. Read against the paper, the sample's cell subset or site label means: CFSE-low proliferating T cells sorted from approximately six-day pre-transplant mixed lymphocyte reaction (GvH or HvG direction). The source is a human patient who received an intestinal transplant.

CDR3 nucleotides: TGCGCCAGCAGCCAAGAAACGGCTAGCCTTCAAGAGACCCAGTACTTC. Translating gives CASSQETASLQETQYF. This chain connects TRBV4-3 to TRBJ2-5; D possibly corresponds to TRBD2 (5 bases). The length of the CDR3 is 16 residues. V gave up 0 bases and J gave up 2 bases, with 13 bases separating them. Per germline, CDR1 LGHNA and CDR2 YSLEER.

The chain carries TRBV2 and TRBJ1-5, with D perhaps matching TRBD1 (6 bases). V shed 6 bases and J shed 3 bases, with 12 bases lying between them. The germline CDR1 and CDR2 sequences are SNHLY and FYNNEI. The CDR3 loop spans 14 amino acids. CDR3 sequence (DNA): TGTGCCAGCAGGGACAGAAGCCTCAATCAGCCCCAGCATTTT. Translated, it gives CASRDRSLNQPQHF.

The chain employs TRBV19 and TRBJ2-1; TRBD2 matches 7 bases. The CDR3 is 14 amino acids. Looked up from germline, CDR1 is LNHDA and CDR2 is SQIVND (reference sequence). Trimming at V came to 4 bases and at J to 7 bases, leaving 7 bases not matched to a gene. The CDR3 spells CASSRTSVINEQFF. In DNA form, the CDR3 reads TGTGCCAGTAGTAGGACTAGTGTTATAAATGAGCAGTTCTTC.

This rearrangement joins TRBV30 to TRBJ1-1; D not certain. V lost 1 base to trimming and J lost 6 bases, with 12 bases between them. The germline V gene has CDR1 GTSNPN and CDR2 SVGIG (reference sequence). There are 13 residues in the CDR3. The CDR3 region has the DNA TGTGCCTGGAGTGGCCCCTGGGAGCCTGAAGCTTTCTTT. Translation: CAWSGPWEPEAFF.

The chain combines TRBV11-2 with TRBJ2-7; 7 bases match TRBD2. Germline CDR1 reads SGHAT; CDR2 reads FQNNGV. Trimming took 1 base from V and 3 from J; bases not matched to a gene: 3. The CDR3 contains 14 residues. This chain's CDR3 is CASSLARTSYEQYF. Here the CDR3 DNA reads TGTGCCAGCAGCTTAGCCCGGACTAGCTACGAGCAGTACTTC.

The V gene is TRBV7-9, the J gene TRBJ1-1, with unresolved D. The CDR3 is 11 amino acids. Trimming shortened V by 2 bases and J by 8 bases, and 6 bases separated the two germline ends. Germline V gene sequence: CDR1 SEHNR, CDR2 FQNEAQ (reference sequence). CDR3 coding DNA: TGTGCCAGCAGCTTAATCTCCGAAGCTTTCTTT. This encodes CASSLISEAFF.

The chain recombines TRBV5-1 with TRBJ2-5; tentative D call: TRBD2 (6 bases). The CDR3 runs to 16 residues. V dropped 4 bases and J dropped 2 bases, with 18 bases sitting between them. CDR1 is SGHRS and CDR2 is YFSETQ in the germline V gene. CDR3: CASSPKTRIGQETQYF. As DNA, the CDR3 is TGCGCCAGCAGCCCGAAGACTAGGATCGGGCAAGAGACCCAGTACTTC.

The V and J genes are TRBV18 and TRBJ1-5, with D possibly TRBD1 on 5 matching bases. Germline CDR1 KGHSH, CDR2 LQKENI. This CDR3 spans 14 amino acids. The V end was cut by 6 bases, the J end by 4 bases, with 13 bases between. DNA for the CDR3: TGTGCCAGCTCGCAGACTGACAGAAATCAGCCCCAGCATTTT. Translating gives CASSQTDRNQPQHF.

This clone has more than one count but fewer than ten. The chain joins TRBV10-3 to TRBJ2-4; 7 bases fit TRBD2. V shed 4 bases and J 5 bases; nucleotides not matched to a gene: 2. Germline assignment: CDR1 ENHRY and CDR2 SYGVKD. CDR3 length: 13 residues. The CDR3 here is CAISGRGENIQYF. For the CDR3, the DNA is TGTGCCATCAGTGGACGGGGGGAAAACATTCAGTACTTC.

The rearrangement joins TRBV5-1 to TRBJ2-5; 10 bases are shared with TRBD1. The CDR3 is 16 residues long. Trimming took 2 bases from V and 2 from J; bases not matched to a gene: 6. Germline CDR1 is SGHRS and CDR2 is YFSETQ. CDR3 coding DNA: TGCGCCAGCAGCTTCATCCGGACAGGGGGGCAAGAGACCCAGTACTTC. Translation gives CASSFIRTGGQETQYF.

This clone was counted only a few times. The rearrangement uses TRBV11-2 and TRBJ2-5; 11 bases map to TRBD2. Trimming cost V 5 bases and J 4 bases; bases outside gene matches: 3. The CDR3 covers 14 residues. The germline gives CDR1 SGHAT, CDR2 FQNNGV. The CDR3 sequence is CASSPLAGGETQYF. The CDR3 DNA sequence: TGTGCCAGCAGCCCTCTAGCGGGAGGAGAGACCCAGTACTTC.

This clone was recorded a few times. The chain combines TRBV7-2 with TRBJ1-1; TRBD1 aligns across 10 bases. After removal of 4 bases from V and 1 base from J, the junction contained 6 bases not matched to a gene. This CDR3 has 16 residues. CDR1 and CDR2 (germline): SGHTA, FQGNSA. CDR3 nucleotide sequence: TGTGCCAGCAGCTCAGCGCGGGACAGGGGGAACACTGAAGCTTTCTTT. It encodes CASSSARDRGNTEAFF.

The chain combines TRBV28 with TRBJ1-2, with 8 bases lining up with TRBD1. CDR1 is MDHEN and CDR2 is SYDVKM in the germline V gene. The J segment lost 6 bases and the V segment lost 3 bases, leaving 9 bases of the junction unmatched. The CDR3 is 15 amino acids. CDR3 loop: CASSFSPGTGNGYTF. Here the CDR3 DNA reads TGTGCCAGCAGTTTTTCCCCCGGGACAGGAAATGGCTACACCTTC.

The V and J genes are TRBV25-1 and TRBJ2-3; 10 nucleotides agree with TRBD2. This CDR3 has 18 amino acids. Unmatched junction bases numbered 13, after V lost 7 bases and J lost 0 bases. Germline V gene data show CDR1 as MGHDK and CDR2 as SYGVNS. In DNA, the CDR3 is TGTGCCAGCACCCTCGGGACTAGCGCCTTATCTAGCACAGATACGCAGTATTTT. Its translation: CASTLGTSALSSTDTQYF.

Worth noting for this clone: With only one base between it and a far larger clone, this is likely a read error. The chain is built from TRBV6-5 and TRBJ1-4; 8 bases are shared with TRBD1. Germline-derived CDR1 and CDR2 are MNHEY and SVGAGI. The CDR3 is 14 amino acids. Here the CDR3 reads CAGSQDRVREKLFF. CDR3 coding DNA: TGTGCCGGCAGCCAGGACAGGGTCCGGGAAAAACTGTTTTTT.

The chain employs TRBV5-6 and TRBJ1-2; the D is unclear. Germline lookup yields CDR1 SGHDT and CDR2 YYEEEE. Trimming removed 4 bases at V and 4 bases at J, with 14 bases between. CDR3 size: 14 residues. The CDR3: CASSRSGAPYGYTF. The CDR3 DNA sequence: TGTGCCAGCAGCCGGAGTGGTGCGCCCTATGGCTACACCTTC. The full variable domain, rest sourced from reference TRBV5-6 and TRBJ1-2, is DAGVTQSPTHLIKTRGQQVTLRCSPKSGHDTVSWYQQALGQGPQFIFQYYEEEERQRGNFPDRFSGHQFPNYSSELNVNALLLGDSALYLCASSRSGAPYGYTFGSGTRLTVV.

In this sample, this clone turned up a few times. The gene calls are TRBV7-9 and TRBJ1-2; TRBD1 is a possible D gene (5 bases). Germline CDR1 and CDR2: SEHNR and FQNEAQ (reference sequence). The CDR3 length is 12 residues. Trimming pared 3 bases from V and 5 bases from J, leaving 7 bases between. The CDR3 DNA follows: TGTGCCAGCAGCTTGGGGGGGTATGGCTACACCTTC. As protein: CASSLGGYGYTF.

The rearrangement links TRBV7-2 to TRBJ2-5; D is perhaps TRBD1 (5 bases). The CDR3 extends over 13 amino acids. Germline V gene lookup returns CDR1 SGHTA and CDR2 FQGNSA. V was cut by 6 bases and J by 0 bases, with 8 bases left in between. The CDR3 region has the DNA TGTGCCAGCAGTTGGACACACCAAGAGACCCAGTACTTC. Residues: CASSWTHQETQYF.

Only a few counts were recorded for this clone. V usage is TRBV18 and J usage is TRBJ1-5; D ambiguous. Germline V lookup: CDR1 KGHSH, CDR2 LQKENI. Trimming took 3 bases from V and 6 from J, leaving 9 bases between them. The CDR3 length is 13 residues. CDR3 nucleotide sequence: TGTGCCAGCTCACCCCGGGGTAGTCAGCCCCAGCATTTT. Its protein product is CASSPRGSQPQHF.

This chain joins TRBV19 and TRBJ2-2, with a possible D match to TRBD2 (5 bases). The CDR3 runs 14 residues. The V gene lost 1 base and the J gene lost 4 bases, with 7 bases spanning the gap. Germline V CDR1 and CDR2: LNHDA, SQIVND (reference sequence). The CDR3 here is CASSIVEGTGELFF. The CDR3 DNA follows: TGTGCCAGTAGTATAGTTGAGGGCACCGGGGAGCTGTTTTTT.

The rearrangement joins TRBV5-6 to TRBJ2-5, with a weak D call TRBD2 (6 bases). The ends were cut back, 2 bases at V and 1 base at J, with 9 bases in the middle. The CDR3 is made up of 14 amino acids. Germline CDR1 SGHDT, CDR2 YYEEEE. The CDR3 region has the DNA TGTGCCAGCAGCTTTTGGGGGGTCCAAGAGACCCAGTACTTC. As protein: CASSFWGVQETQYF.